This paragraph covers one T cell receptor beta chain sequence. The CDR3 consists of 14 residues. Germline V lookup: CDR1 LGHDT, CDR2 YNNKEL (reference sequence). Trimming pared 4 bases from V and 3 bases from J, leaving 10 bases between. Per the study methods: Reference gene primer amplification gave estimated nucleated cell counts. TCRdb keeps only in-frame clones here, not all; method: immunoSEQ multiplex PCR. For V, J and clone size, that table is used; D and trimming come from the DNA. The sample shows about 310,000 clones, around 90% of them seen only once. The source of the sample is a study of blood T cell repertoires in COVID-19.

This receptor was identified in a man aged 18 to 29 with active or convalescent COVID-19. This sequence joins TRBV3-1 (or the pseudogene TRBV3-2) and TRBJ2-1; maybe TRBD1 (5 bases). Sequenced: peripheral blood. This chain's CDR3 is CASSRFDSYNEQFF. The CDR3 DNA reads as TGTGCCAGCAGCCGGTTTGACAGCTACAATGAGCAGTTCTTC.